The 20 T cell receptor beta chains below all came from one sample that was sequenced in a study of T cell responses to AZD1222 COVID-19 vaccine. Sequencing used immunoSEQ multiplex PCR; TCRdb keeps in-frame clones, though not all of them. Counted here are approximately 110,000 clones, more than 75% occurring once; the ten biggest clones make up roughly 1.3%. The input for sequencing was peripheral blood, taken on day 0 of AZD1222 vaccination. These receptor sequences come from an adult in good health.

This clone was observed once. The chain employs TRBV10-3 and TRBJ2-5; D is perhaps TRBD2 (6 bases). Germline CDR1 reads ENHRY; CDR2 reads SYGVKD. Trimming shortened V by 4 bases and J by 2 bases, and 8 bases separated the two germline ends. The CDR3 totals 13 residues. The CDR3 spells CAISVEGQETQYF. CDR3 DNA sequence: TGTGCCATCAGTGTGGAGGGGCAAGAGACCCAGTACTTC.

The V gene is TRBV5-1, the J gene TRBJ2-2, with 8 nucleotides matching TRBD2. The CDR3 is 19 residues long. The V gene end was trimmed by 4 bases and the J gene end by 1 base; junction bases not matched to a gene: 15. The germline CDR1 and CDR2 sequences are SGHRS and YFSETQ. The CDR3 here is CASSPPASSGGENTGELFF. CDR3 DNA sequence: TGCGCCAGCAGCCCGCCCGCCTCCAGCGGGGGAGAGAACACCGGGGAGCTGTTTTTT. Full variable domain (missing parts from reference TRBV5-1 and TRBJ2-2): KAGVTQTPRYLIKTRGQQVTLSCSPISGHRSVSWYQQTPGQGLQFLFEYFSETQRNKGNFPGRFSGRQFSNSRSEMNVSTLELGDSALYLCASSPPASSGGENTGELFFGEGSRLTVL.

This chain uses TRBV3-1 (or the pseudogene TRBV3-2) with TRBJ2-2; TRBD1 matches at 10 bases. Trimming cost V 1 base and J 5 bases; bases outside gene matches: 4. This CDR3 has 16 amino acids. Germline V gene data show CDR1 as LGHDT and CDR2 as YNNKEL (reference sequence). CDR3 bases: TGTGCCAGCAGCCAAGTTTCGGGACAGGGGACCGGGGAGCTGTTTTTT. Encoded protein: CASSQVSGQGTGELFF.

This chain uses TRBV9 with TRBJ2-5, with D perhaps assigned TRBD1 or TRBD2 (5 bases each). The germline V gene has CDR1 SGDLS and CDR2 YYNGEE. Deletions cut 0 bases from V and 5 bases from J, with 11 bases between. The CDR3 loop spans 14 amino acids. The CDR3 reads CASSVAWDRETQYF. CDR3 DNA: TGTGCCAGCAGCGTAGCTTGGGACCGGGAGACCCAGTACTTC.

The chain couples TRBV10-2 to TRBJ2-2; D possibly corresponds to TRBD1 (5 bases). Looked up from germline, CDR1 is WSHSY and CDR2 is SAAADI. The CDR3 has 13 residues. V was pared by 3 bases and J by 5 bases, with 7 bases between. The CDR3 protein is CASSEGETGELFF. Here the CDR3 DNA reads TGCGCCAGCAGTGAAGGGGAAACCGGGGAGCTGTTTTTT.

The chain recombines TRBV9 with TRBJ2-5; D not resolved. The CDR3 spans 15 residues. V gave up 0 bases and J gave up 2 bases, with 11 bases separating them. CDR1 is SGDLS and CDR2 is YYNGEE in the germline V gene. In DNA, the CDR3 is TGTGCCAGCAGCGTAGCTACTTGGGGTCAAGAGACCCAGTACTTC. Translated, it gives CASSVATWGQETQYF.

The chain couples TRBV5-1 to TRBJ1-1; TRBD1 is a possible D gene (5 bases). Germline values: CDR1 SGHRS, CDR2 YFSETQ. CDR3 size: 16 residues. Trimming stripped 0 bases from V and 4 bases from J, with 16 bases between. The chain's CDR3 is CASSLETGVVRTEAFF. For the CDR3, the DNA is TGCGCCAGCAGCTTGGAGACGGGGGTCGTTCGCACTGAAGCTTTCTTT. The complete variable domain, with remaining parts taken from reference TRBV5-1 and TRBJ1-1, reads KAGVTQTPRYLIKTRGQQVTLSCSPISGHRSVSWYQQTPGQGLQFLFEYFSETQRNKGNFPGRFSGRQFSNSRSEMNVSTLELGDSALYLCASSLETGVVRTEAFFGQGTRLTVV.

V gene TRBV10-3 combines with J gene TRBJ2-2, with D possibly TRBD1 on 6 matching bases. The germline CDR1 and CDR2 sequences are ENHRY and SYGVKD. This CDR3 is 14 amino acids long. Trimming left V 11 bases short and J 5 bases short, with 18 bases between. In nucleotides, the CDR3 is TGTGCCTCTTCCGGGACAATGAGTACCGGGGAGCTGTTTTTT. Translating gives CASSGTMSTGELFF.

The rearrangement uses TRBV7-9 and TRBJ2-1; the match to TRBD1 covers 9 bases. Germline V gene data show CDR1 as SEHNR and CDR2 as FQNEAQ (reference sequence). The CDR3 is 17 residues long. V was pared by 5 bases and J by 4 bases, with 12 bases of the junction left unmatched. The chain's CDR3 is CASSNTLDRGPYNEQFF. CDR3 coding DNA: TGTGCCAGCAGCAATACCCTGGACAGGGGTCCGTACAATGAGCAGTTCTTC.

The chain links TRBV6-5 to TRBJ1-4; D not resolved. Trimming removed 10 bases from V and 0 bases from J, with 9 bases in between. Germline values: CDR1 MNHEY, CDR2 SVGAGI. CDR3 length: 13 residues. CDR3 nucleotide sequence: TGTGCCACCAGCAGGTCAACTAATGAAAAACTGTTTTTT. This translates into CATSRSTNEKLFF.

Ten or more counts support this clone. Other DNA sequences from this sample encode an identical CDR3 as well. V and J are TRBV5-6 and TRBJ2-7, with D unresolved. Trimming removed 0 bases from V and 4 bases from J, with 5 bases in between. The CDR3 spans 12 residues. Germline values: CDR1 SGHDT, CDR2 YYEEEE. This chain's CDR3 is CASSLGGYEQYF. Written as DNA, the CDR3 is TGTGCCAGCAGCTTGGGCGGTTACGAGCAGTACTTC.

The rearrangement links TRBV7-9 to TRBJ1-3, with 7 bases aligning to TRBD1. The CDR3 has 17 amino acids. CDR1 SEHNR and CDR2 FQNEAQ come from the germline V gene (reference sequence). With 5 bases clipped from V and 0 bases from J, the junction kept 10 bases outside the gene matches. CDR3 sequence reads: CASSGTDRGSSGNTIYF. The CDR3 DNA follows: TGTGCCAGCAGCGGGACAGACCGGGGAAGCTCTGGAAACACCATATATTTT.

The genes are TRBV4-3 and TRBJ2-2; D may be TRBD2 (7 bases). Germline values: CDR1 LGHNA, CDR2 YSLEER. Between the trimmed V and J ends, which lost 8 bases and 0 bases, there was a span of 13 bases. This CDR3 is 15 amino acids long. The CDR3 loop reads CASARGGANTGELFF. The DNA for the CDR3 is TGCGCCAGCGCTCGAGGGGGGGCGAACACCGGGGAGCTGTTTTTT.

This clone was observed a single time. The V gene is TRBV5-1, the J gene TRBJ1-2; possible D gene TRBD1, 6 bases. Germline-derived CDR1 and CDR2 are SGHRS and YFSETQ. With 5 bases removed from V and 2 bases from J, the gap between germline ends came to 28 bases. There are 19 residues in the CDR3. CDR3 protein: CASRYRTGSRGPANYGYTF. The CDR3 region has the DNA TGCGCCAGCAGGTACCGCACAGGGTCCCGGGGACCGGCAAACTATGGCTACACCTTC.

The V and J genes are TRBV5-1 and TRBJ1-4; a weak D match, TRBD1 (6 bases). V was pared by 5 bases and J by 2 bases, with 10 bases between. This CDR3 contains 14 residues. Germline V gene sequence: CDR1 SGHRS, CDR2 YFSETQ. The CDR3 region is CASSIRGTNEKLFF. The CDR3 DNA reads TGCGCCAGCAGTATAAGGGGGACTAATGAAAAACTGTTTTTT.

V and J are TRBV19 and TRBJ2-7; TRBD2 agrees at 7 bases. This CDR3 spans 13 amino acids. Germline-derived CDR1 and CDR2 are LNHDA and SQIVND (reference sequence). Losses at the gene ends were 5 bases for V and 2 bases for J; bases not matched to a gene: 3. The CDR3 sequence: CASSYGGTYEQYF. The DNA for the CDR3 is TGTGCCAGTAGTTACGGGGGGACCTACGAGCAGTACTTC.

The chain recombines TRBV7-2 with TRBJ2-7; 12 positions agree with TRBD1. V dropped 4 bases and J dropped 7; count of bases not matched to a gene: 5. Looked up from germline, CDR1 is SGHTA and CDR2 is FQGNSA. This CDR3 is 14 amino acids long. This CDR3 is CASSSGTGGQEQYF. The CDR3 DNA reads TGTGCCAGCAGCTCCGGGACAGGGGGCCAGGAGCAGTACTTC.

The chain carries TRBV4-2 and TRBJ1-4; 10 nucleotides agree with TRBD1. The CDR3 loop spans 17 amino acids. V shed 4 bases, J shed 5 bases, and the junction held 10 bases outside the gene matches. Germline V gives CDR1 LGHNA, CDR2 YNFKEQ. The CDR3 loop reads CASSPRDRGMFNEKLFF. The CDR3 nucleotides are TGTGCCAGCAGCCCCCGGGACAGGGGAATGTTCAATGAAAAACTGTTTTTT.

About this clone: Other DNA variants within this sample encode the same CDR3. The CDR3 DNA follows: TGTGCCAGCAGTGTGGAGAGAGGCAATCAGCCCCAGCATTTT. Translating it yields CASSVERGNQPQHF. The genes are TRBV2 and TRBJ1-5; D ambiguous. CDR3 length: 14 amino acids. Germline CDR1 is SNHLY and CDR2 is FYNNEI. V lost 4 bases, J lost 2 bases, and 9 bases lay in between.

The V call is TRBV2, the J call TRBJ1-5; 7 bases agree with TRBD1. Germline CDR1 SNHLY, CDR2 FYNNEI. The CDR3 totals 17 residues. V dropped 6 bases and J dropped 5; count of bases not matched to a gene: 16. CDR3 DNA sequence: TGTGCCAGCAGCCCAGACAGGGCCATTCAAGTATATCAGCCCCAGCATTTT. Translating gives CASSPDRAIQVYQPQHF.